One and the same sample provided the 30 T cell receptor beta chains below, sequenced in a study of cytomegalovirus exposure and HLA in healthy donors. The PCR made use of 60 Vbeta and 13 Jbeta primers. TCRdb's copy holds only in-frame clones and misses some; the assay was immunoSEQ multiplex PCR. The data contain some 150,000 clones, around 80% of them singletons. The source material was PBMCs. The receptors originated from a man aged 25 to 40 in good health and CMV-seropositive.

The rearrangement uses TRBV5-6 and TRBJ2-7, with D perhaps TRBD2 (5 bases). This CDR3 is 13 amino acids long. V lost 6 bases and J lost 0, with 10 bases in between. In germline, CDR1 is SGHDT, CDR2 YYEEEE. The CDR3 here is CASNPRGSYEQYF. As DNA, the CDR3 is TGTGCCAGCAACCCTCGGGGCTCCTACGAGCAGTACTTC.

The chain recombines TRBV15 with TRBJ2-7; D perhaps matches TRBD1 (5 bases). Germline lookup yields CDR1 LNHNV and CDR2 YYDKDF (reference sequence). The CDR3 has 17 residues. Trimming took 0 bases from V and 2 from J, leaving 17 bases between them. CDR3 DNA: TGTGCCACCAGCAGAGAGGGCTCATTGGGGCAGACCTACGAGCAGTACTTC. Translating it yields CATSREGSLGQTYEQYF. The variable domain in full, with the rest retrieved from reference TRBV15 and TRBJ2-7, is DAMVIQNPRYQVTQFGKPVTLSCSQTLNHNVMYWYQQKSSQAPKLLFHYYDKDFNNEADTPDNFQSRRPNTSFCFLDIRSPGLGDTAMYLCATSREGSLGQTYEQYFGPGTRLTVT.

The rearrangement links TRBV6-5 to TRBJ1-4; 9 bases match TRBD1. The CDR3 covers 15 residues. Losses at the gene ends were 6 bases for V and 6 bases for J; bases not matched to a gene: 8. CDR1 and CDR2 from the germline V gene are MNHEY and SVGAGI. The CDR3 protein is CASRLWDREDEKLFF. The CDR3 nucleotides read TGTGCCAGCAGGCTATGGGACAGGGAGGATGAAAAACTGTTTTTT.

V is TRBV9 and J is TRBJ1-1, with TRBD1 identical over 9 bases. J gave up 1 base and V 0 bases, and 4 bases lay outside the gene matches. The CDR3 contains 16 residues. Germline V gene sequence: CDR1 SGDLS, CDR2 YYNGEE. The CDR3 is CASSVGLQGANTEAFF. In DNA, the CDR3 is TGTGCCAGCAGCGTAGGTTTACAGGGGGCGAACACTGAAGCTTTCTTT.

This clone came up a few times. The chain carries TRBV9 and TRBJ2-2, with 11 nucleotides matching TRBD2. The CDR3 runs 17 residues. CDR1 SGDLS and CDR2 YYNGEE come from the germline V gene. After removal of 0 bases from V and 4 bases from J, the junction contained 5 bases not matched to a gene. CDR3 in amino acids: CASSVDLAGGGTGELFF. In DNA form, the CDR3 reads TGTGCCAGCAGCGTAGACCTAGCGGGGGGAGGCACCGGGGAGCTGTTTTTT.

In regard to this clone: At one end, the junction sequence differs from germline, possibly due to a read error. This chain uses TRBV7-2 with TRBJ2-4; 7 nucleotides agree with TRBD2. This CDR3 has 15 amino acids. Germline assignment: CDR1 SGHTA and CDR2 FQGNSA. The CDR3 spells CASSPGGDAKNSQYF. In nucleotides, the CDR3 is TGTGCCAGCAGCCCTGGGGGGGATGCCAAAAACAGTCAGTACTTC.

Points on this clone: The same CDR3 also results from other DNA sequences found in this sample. The chain uses TRBV28 and TRBJ1-2, with D perhaps matching TRBD1 (6 bases). Trimming left V 3 bases short and J 8 bases short, with 10 bases between. The CDR3 sequence is 12 residues long. Germline CDR1 and CDR2: MDHEN and SYDVKM. CDR3 sequence: CASSLSGDGYTF. Written as DNA, the CDR3 is TGTGCCAGCAGTTTGTCAGGGGACGGCTACACCTTC.

The rearrangement links TRBV30 to TRBJ2-3, with 11 bases that match TRBD1. From germline, CDR1 is GTSNPN and CDR2 SVGIG (reference sequence). After removal of 2 bases from V and 7 bases from J, the junction contained 11 bases not matched to a gene. This CDR3 comprises 16 residues. The CDR3 sequence: CAWSLRGGQGVNTQYF. CDR3 bases: TGTGCCTGGAGTCTAAGAGGGGGACAGGGGGTAAATACGCAGTATTTT.

The J gene is TRBJ2-1, the V gene TRBV19; D is perhaps TRBD2 (6 bases). CDR3 length: 16 residues. Germline V lookup: CDR1 LNHDA, CDR2 SQIVND (reference sequence). V was shortened by 5 bases and J by 4 bases, with 18 bases between the two germline ends. CDR3 in amino acids: CASSGDGAGMYNEQFF. The CDR3 DNA is TGTGCCAGTAGTGGGGATGGGGCGGGGATGTACAATGAGCAGTTCTTC.

The rearrangement links TRBV9 to TRBJ1-2, with 8 bases that match TRBD1. V lost 0 bases, J lost 2 bases, and 6 bases stayed unmatched. The CDR3 runs to 16 residues. Germline lookup yields CDR1 SGDLS and CDR2 YYNGEE. CDR3 DNA sequence: TGTGCCAGCAGCGTAGCTACCGGGACAGGCAACTATGGCTACACCTTC. Protein product: CASSVATGTGNYGYTF. Based on the CDR3 plus reference TRBV9 and TRBJ1-2, the full variable domain is DSGVTQTPKHLITATGQRVTLRCSPRSGDLSVYWYQQSLDQGLQFLIQYYNGEERAKGNILERFSAQQFPDLHSELNLSSLELGDSALYFCASSVATGTGNYGYTFGSGTRLTVV.

V usage is TRBV6-1 and J usage is TRBJ2-1; D perhaps matches TRBD1 (6 bases). Deletions cut 6 bases from V and 8 bases from J, with 14 bases between. Germline CDR1 and CDR2: MNHNS and SASEGT. The CDR3 contains 13 residues. The CDR3 DNA reads as TGTGCCAGCAGCTACAGGGTTGGGGATGAGCAGTTCTTC. Its translation: CASSYRVGDEQFF.

Only a few counts were recorded for this clone. The J gene is TRBJ1-1, the V gene TRBV27; no definite D call. CDR1 MNHEY and CDR2 SMNVEV come from the germline V gene (reference sequence). The CDR3 sequence is 11 residues long. Trimming took off 8 bases at V and 11 bases at J, with 15 bases between the two ends. The DNA of the CDR3 is TGTGCCAGCTCTGGGCCTCGGGATGCTTTCTTT. This gives the protein CASSGPRDAFF.

Turning to this clone: The DNA is omitted, as the CDR3 cannot be located on it reliably, and the CDR3 follows TCRdb's listing. V is TRBV5-1 and J is TRBJ1-4. Per the germline V gene, CDR1 is SGHRS and CDR2 is YFSETQ. With termini counted, the CDR3 has 16 amino acids. CDR3 sequence: CASSSPGLQLMKNCFF.

The genes are TRBV28 and TRBJ1-1; no clear D. The CDR3 is made up of 12 amino acids. The germline CDR1 and CDR2 sequences are MDHEN and SYDVKM. V was cut by 2 bases and J by 10 bases, with 11 bases left in between. CDR3 bases: TGTGCCAGCAGTTTACCGGGTTTAGGAGCTTTCTTT. Translation: CASSLPGLGAFF.

The table lists this clone with a few counts. The V gene is TRBV5-5, the J gene TRBJ1-4; D gene ambiguous. The CDR3 extends over 15 amino acids. The V gene lost 4 bases and the J gene lost 0 bases, with 10 bases spanning the gap. Germline CDR1 is SGHKS and CDR2 is YYEKEE (reference sequence). The CDR3 DNA reads TGTGCCAGCAGCCTCACGTCGGCAACTAATGAAAAACTGTTTTTT. Translation: CASSLTSATNEKLFF.

The chain is built from TRBV14 and TRBJ2-6; 10 bases match TRBD1. Germline V gives CDR1 SGHDN, CDR2 FVKESK. Trimming removed 6 bases from V and 1 base from J; junction bases left unmatched: 6. The CDR3 runs to 17 residues. The CDR3 nucleotides are TGTGCCAGCAGGGGACAGGGGACCCTGTCTGGGGCCAACGTCCTGACTTTC. It yields the protein CASRGQGTLSGANVLTF. Full variable domain (outside the CDR3, taken from reference TRBV14 and TRBJ2-6): EAGVTQFPSHSVIEKGQTVTLRCDPISGHDNLYWYRRVMGKEIKFLLHFVKESKQDESGMPNNRFLAERTGGTYSTLKVQPAELEDSGVYFCASRGQGTLSGANVLTFGAGSRLTVL.

This clone was seen only a few times. The chain is built from TRBV7-6 and TRBJ1-6; 11 bases map to TRBD1. V shed 3 bases and J 9 bases; nucleotides not matched to a gene: 1. This CDR3 is 14 amino acids long. Germline V CDR1 and CDR2: SGHVS, FNYEAQ. The CDR3 DNA reads as TGTGCCAGCAGCTTGGGACAGGGGGGTTCACCCCTCCACTTT. This codes for CASSLGQGGSPLHF. Combining the CDR3 with reference TRBV7-6 and TRBJ1-6 gives the whole variable domain GAGVSQSPRYKVTKRGQDVALRCDPISGHVSLYWYRQALGQGPEFLTYFNYEAQQDKSGLPNDRFSAERPEGSISTLTIQRTEQRDSAMYRCASSLGQGGSPLHFGNGTRLTVT.

This clone was seen just once. V gene TRBV28 combines with J gene TRBJ2-7; the D gene is possibly TRBD1 (6 bases). The CDR3 length is 13 residues. Per the germline V gene, CDR1 is MDHEN and CDR2 is SYDVKM. With 8 bases removed from V and 0 bases from J, the gap between germline ends came to 11 bases. For the CDR3, the DNA is TGTGCCAGCTTCGGGACACCCTCCTACGAGCAGTACTTC. It specifies CASFGTPSYEQYF.

As for this clone: One end of the junction fails to match germline, which may point to a read error. Other nucleotide sequences from this sample produce the same CDR3. This chain uses TRBV18 with TRBJ2-7; TRBD1 is a possible D gene (6 bases). The CDR3 is made up of 16 amino acids. Germline-derived CDR1 and CDR2 are KGHSH and LQKENI. The CDR3 sequence: CASSPPVKQGSYEQYF. CDR3 nucleotide sequence: TGTGCTAGCTCACCACCGGTAAAACAGGGTAGTTACGAGCAGTACTTC.

The chain joins TRBV19 to TRBJ1-1, with D maybe TRBD1 (5 bases). Germline CDR1 is LNHDA and CDR2 is SQIVND (reference sequence). The CDR3 runs 13 residues. The V and J ends lost 5 bases and 3 bases respectively, with 10 bases between them. The CDR3 protein is CASSWGGDTEAFF. The DNA of the CDR3 is TGTGCCAGTAGTTGGGGGGGAGACACTGAAGCTTTCTTT.

The gene calls are TRBV6-5 and TRBJ2-1, with 7 bases fitting TRBD1. Trimming took 6 bases from V and 1 from J; bases not matched to a gene: 6. This CDR3 has 15 amino acids. CDR1 MNHEY and CDR2 SVGAGI come from the germline V gene. CDR3 protein: CASSVGTASYNEQFF. The DNA for the CDR3 is TGTGCCAGCAGCGTTGGGACAGCTTCCTACAATGAGCAGTTCTTC.

This clone was seen a few times. This chain connects TRBV7-9 to TRBJ2-6, with D perhaps matching TRBD1 (5 bases). The CDR3 has 17 amino acids. V was pared by 5 bases and J by 1 base, with 15 bases between. The germline V gene has CDR1 SEHNR and CDR2 FQNEAQ (reference sequence). The DNA for the CDR3 is TGTGCCAGCAGCCTGACAGAGTCCTCATCTGGGGCCAACGTCCTGACTTTC. Its translation: CASSLTESSSGANVLTF.

This rearrangement joins TRBV11-2 to TRBJ1-5; D remains ambiguous. V was clipped by 0 bases and J by 4 bases, with 7 bases between them. Germline CDR1 SGHAT, CDR2 FQNNGV. The CDR3 consists of 14 residues. The CDR3 region has the DNA TGTGCCAGCAGCTTAGACGGTGCTAATCAGCCCCAGCATTTT. Translating gives CASSLDGANQPQHF.

The chain combines TRBV6-5 with TRBJ2-3; 7 bases align to TRBD2. Trimming cost V 0 bases and J 4 bases; bases outside gene matches: 7. The CDR3 extends over 16 amino acids. Germline V gene lookup returns CDR1 MNHEY and CDR2 SVGAGI. The CDR3 coding sequence is TGTGCCAGCAGTTACTCGTTACTAGCGCCCCCAGATACGCAGTATTTT. Translating it yields CASSYSLLAPPDTQYF.

V gene TRBV10-2 combines with J gene TRBJ2-6, with D possibly TRBD1 on 5 matching bases. This CDR3 comprises 15 residues. Trimming stripped 7 bases from V and 2 bases from J, with 12 bases between. In germline, CDR1 is WSHSY, CDR2 SAAADI. The CDR3 here is CASTAPRAGANVLTF. The CDR3 DNA reads as TGCGCCAGCACTGCCCCCAGGGCTGGGGCCAACGTCCTGACTTTC.

The V gene is TRBV5-3, the J gene TRBJ1-3, with TRBD1 identical over 9 bases. TRBV5-3 is recorded as an ORF, its role being uncertain. V dropped 5 bases and J dropped 7; count of bases not matched to a gene: 13. The CDR3 has 16 amino acids. In nucleotides, the CDR3 is TGTGCCAGAAGATTTCCCAAGGACAGGGGTCTGAACACCATATATTTT. It is translated as CARRFPKDRGLNTIYF.

The rearrangement uses TRBV27 and TRBJ2-3; a weak D match, TRBD2 (5 bases). The V and J ends lost 5 bases and 2 bases respectively, with 11 bases between them. This CDR3 contains 14 residues. CDR1 MNHEY and CDR2 SMNVEV come from the germline V gene (reference sequence). CDR3 sequence: CASSPVAHTDTQYF. The DNA of the CDR3 is TGTGCCAGCAGTCCGGTAGCGCACACAGATACGCAGTATTTT.

This chain connects TRBV30 to TRBJ1-1, with D possibly being TRBD1 (5 bases). The V end lost 3 bases, the J end lost 1 base, and 9 bases lay between the germline ends. There are 13 residues in the CDR3. The germline CDR1 and CDR2 sequences are GTSNPN and SVGIG (reference sequence). The CDR3 loop reads CAWSLGENTEAFF. The CDR3 DNA reads as TGTGCCTGGAGCTTAGGGGAGAACACTGAAGCTTTCTTT. Using reference TRBV30 and TRBJ1-1 for the parts outside the CDR3, the full variable domain is SQTIHQWPATLVQPVGSPLSLECTVEGTSNPNLYWYRQAAGRGLQLLFYSVGIGQISSEVPQNLSASRPQDRQFILSSKKLLLSDSGFYLCAWSLGENTEAFFGQGTRLTVV.

V is TRBV18 and J is TRBJ1-4; D unclear. The germline V and J ends were trimmed by 1 base and 0 bases, with 15 bases remaining between them. Germline V gene sequence: CDR1 KGHSH, CDR2 LQKENI. The CDR3 has 18 residues. The CDR3 DNA sequence: TGTGCCAGCTCACCACGTTCCCAGATACATGCAACTAATGAAAAACTGTTTTTT. It yields the protein CASSPRSQIHATNEKLFF.

This sequence joins TRBV9 and TRBJ2-7, with 7 bases matching TRBD1. Germline CDR1 and CDR2: SGDLS and YYNGEE. The junction had 11 bases not matched to a gene; V was cut back by 3 bases and J by 8 bases. The CDR3 has 14 residues. The CDR3 region is CASSGTTGTEKQYF. The CDR3, as DNA: TGTGCCAGCAGCGGTACCACCGGGACAGAAAAGCAGTACTTC.